This T cell receptor beta chain was sequenced in a study of T cells in Graves' hyperthyroidism and ophthalmopathy. Amplification of TCR beta CDR3 regions was performed using RNA transcripts as template. Researchers ran a first-round RT-PCR on the TCR CDR3 using the HTBI primer set. Each CDR3 protein is one row after TCRdb ran MiXCR on the multiplex PCR reads. This table has about 500,000 distinct CDR3 sequences, roughly 45% appearing once. As concerns this clonotype: Its antigen is unidentified. The junction does not match germline at one end; this may be a read error.

Study-level results: Among clonotypes expanded in thyroid above 0.001, most were also found in blood.

This CDR3 spans 13 amino acids. CDR1 is MNHEY, CDR2 SVGEGT, per germline. V gene TRBV6-2 or TRBV6-3 combines with J gene TRBJ1-5; tentatively, D is TRBD1 (6 bases). The source material was peripheral blood or thyroid tissue (not recorded which). The clonotype was recovered from an adult woman with Graves' disease, either hyperthyroidism or ophthalmopathy (not recorded which). This chain's CDR3 is CASSNSGDQPQHF. CDR3 bases: TGTGCCAGCAGTAACTCAGGGGATCAGCCCCAGCATTTT.